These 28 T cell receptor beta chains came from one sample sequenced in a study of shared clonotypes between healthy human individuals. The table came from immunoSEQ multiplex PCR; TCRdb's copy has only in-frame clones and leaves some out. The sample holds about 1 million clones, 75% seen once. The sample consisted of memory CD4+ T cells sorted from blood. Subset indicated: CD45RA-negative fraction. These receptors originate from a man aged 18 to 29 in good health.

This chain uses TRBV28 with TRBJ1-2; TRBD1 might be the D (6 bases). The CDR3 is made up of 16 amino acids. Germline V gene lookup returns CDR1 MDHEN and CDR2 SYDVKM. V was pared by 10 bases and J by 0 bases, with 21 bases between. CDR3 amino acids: CATASGDTTANYGYTF. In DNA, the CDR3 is TGTGCCACCGCGAGCGGGGACACTACCGCTAACTATGGCTACACCTTC.

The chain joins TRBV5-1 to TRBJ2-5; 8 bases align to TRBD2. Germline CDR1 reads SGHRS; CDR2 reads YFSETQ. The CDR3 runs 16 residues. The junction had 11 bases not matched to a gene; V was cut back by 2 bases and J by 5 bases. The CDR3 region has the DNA TGCGCCAGCAGCTTTCGTGACGGGGGGGCCGGGGAGACCCAGTACTTC. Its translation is CASSFRDGGAGETQYF.

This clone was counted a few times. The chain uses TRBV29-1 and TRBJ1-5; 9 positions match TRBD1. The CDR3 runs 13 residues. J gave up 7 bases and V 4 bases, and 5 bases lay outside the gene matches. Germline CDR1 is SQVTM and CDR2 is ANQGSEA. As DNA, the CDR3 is TGCAGCGTTGGTATGGGACAGGGCCAGCCCCAGCATTTT. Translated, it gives CSVGMGQGQPQHF.

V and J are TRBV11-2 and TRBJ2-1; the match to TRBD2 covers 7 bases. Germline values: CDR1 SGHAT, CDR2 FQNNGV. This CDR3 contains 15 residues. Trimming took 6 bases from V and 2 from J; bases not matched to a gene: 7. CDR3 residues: CASRTIRGAYNEQFF. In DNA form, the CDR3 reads TGTGCCAGCAGAACTATCCGGGGGGCCTACAATGAGCAGTTCTTC.

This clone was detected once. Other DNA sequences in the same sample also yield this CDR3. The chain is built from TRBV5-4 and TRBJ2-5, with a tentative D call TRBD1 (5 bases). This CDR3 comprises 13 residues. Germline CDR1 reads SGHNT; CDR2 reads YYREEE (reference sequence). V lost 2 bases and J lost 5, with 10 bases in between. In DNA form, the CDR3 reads TGTGCCAGCAGCTTACCAGGGCGGGAGACCCAGTACTTC. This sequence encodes CASSLPGRETQYF.

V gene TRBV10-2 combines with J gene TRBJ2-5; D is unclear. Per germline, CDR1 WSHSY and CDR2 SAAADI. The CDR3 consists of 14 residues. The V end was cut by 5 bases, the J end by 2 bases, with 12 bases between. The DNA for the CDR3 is TGCGCCAGCAGTCTCGTCCGGGCTCAAGAGACCCAGTACTTC. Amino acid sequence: CASSLVRAQETQYF.

The CDR3 DNA sequence: TGTGCCAGCAGCTTGGGGCCCCCCTACGAGCAGTACTTC. Its translation is CASSLGPPYEQYF. The rearrangement uses TRBV5-4 and TRBJ2-7; no firm D call. The CDR3 consists of 13 residues. Germline loops: CDR1 SGHNT, CDR2 YYREEE (reference sequence). V was clipped by 0 bases and J by 2 bases, with 6 bases between them.

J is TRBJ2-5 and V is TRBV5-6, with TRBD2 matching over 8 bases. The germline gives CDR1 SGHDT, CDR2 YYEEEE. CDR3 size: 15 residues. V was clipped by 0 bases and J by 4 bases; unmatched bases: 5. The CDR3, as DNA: TGTGCCAGCAGCTTGGTTCGGGGGGGCTCAGAGACCCAGTACTTC. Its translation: CASSLVRGGSETQYF.

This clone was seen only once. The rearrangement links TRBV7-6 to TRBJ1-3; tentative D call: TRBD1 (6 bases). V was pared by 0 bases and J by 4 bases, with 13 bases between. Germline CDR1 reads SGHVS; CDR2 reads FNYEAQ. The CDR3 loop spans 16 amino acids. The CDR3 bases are TGTGCCAGCAGCTTAGCGCGGGGCCAGGGGGGAAACACCATATATTTT. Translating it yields CASSLARGQGGNTIYF.

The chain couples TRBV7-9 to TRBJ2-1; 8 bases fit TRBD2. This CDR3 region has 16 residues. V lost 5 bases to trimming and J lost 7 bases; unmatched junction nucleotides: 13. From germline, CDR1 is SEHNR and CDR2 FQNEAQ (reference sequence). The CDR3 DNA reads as TGTGCCAGCAGCCTGAAGCGGGAGTTTCAGGGGAATGAGCAGTTCTTC. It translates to CASSLKREFQGNEQFF. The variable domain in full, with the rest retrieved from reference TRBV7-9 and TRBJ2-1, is DTGVSQNPRHKITKRGQNVTFRCDPISEHNRLYWYRQTLGQGPEFLTYFQNEAQLEKSRLLSDRFSAERPKGSFSTLEIQRTEQGDSAMYLCASSLKREFQGNEQFFGPGTRLTVL.

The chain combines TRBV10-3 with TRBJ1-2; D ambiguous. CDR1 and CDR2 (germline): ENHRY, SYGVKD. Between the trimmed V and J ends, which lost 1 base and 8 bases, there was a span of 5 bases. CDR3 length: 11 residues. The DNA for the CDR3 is TGTGCCATCAGTGAGTTGGCGGGCTACACCTTC. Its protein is CAISELAGYTF.

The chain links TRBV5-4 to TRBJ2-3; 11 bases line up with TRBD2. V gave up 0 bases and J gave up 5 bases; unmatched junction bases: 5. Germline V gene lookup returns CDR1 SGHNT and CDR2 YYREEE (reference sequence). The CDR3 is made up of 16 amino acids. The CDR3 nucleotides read TGTGCCAGCAGCTTGGGACTAGCGGGAAGGGAAGATACGCAGTATTTT. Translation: CASSLGLAGREDTQYF.

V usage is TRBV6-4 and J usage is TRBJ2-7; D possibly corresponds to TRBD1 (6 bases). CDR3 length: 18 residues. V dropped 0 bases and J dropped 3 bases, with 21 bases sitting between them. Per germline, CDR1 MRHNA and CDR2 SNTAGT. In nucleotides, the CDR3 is TGTGCCAGCAGTGACTCGGGGGTACAGGGTGAGGACGGCTACGAGCAGTACTTC. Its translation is CASSDSGVQGEDGYEQYF.

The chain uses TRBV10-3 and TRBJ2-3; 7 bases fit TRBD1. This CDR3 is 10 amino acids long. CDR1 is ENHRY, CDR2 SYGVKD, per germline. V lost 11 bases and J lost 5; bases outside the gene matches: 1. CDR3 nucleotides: TGTGCCGCAGGGGGAGATACGCAGTATTTT. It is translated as CAAGGDTQYF.

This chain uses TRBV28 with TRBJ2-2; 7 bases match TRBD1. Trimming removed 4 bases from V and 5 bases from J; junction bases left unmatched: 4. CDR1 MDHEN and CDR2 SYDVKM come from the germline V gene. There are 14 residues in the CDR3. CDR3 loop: CASSSSGGTGELFF. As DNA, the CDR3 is TGTGCCAGCAGTTCCTCAGGGGGTACCGGGGAGCTGTTTTTT.

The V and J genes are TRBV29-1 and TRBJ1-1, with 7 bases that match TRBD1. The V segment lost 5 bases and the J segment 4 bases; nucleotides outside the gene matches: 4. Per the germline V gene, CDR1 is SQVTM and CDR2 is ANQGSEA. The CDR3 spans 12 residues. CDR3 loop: CSVHRGGTEAFF. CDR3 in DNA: TGCAGCGTTCACAGGGGCGGCACTGAAGCTTTCTTT.

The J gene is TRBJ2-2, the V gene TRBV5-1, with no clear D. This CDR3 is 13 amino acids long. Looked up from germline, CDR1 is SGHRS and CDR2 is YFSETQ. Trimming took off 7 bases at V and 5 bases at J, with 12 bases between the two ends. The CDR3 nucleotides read TGCGCCAGCTATACTCAGAGTACCGGGGAGCTGTTTTTT. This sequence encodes CASYTQSTGELFF.

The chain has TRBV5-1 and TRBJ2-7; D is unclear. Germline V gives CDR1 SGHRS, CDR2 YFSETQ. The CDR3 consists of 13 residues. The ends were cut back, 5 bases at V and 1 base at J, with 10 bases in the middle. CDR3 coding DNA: TGCGCCAGCAGTCCTCTCGGATCCTACGAGCAGTACTTC. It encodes CASSPLGSYEQYF. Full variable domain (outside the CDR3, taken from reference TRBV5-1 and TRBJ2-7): KAGVTQTPRYLIKTRGQQVTLSCSPISGHRSVSWYQQTPGQGLQFLFEYFSETQRNKGNFPGRFSGRQFSNSRSEMNVSTLELGDSALYLCASSPLGSYEQYFGPGTRLTVT.

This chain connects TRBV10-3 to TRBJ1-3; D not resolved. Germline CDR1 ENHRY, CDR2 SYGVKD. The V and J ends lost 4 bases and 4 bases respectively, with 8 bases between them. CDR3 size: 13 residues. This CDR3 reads CAISVSLGNTIYF. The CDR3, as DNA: TGTGCCATCAGTGTTAGTTTGGGAAACACCATATATTTT.

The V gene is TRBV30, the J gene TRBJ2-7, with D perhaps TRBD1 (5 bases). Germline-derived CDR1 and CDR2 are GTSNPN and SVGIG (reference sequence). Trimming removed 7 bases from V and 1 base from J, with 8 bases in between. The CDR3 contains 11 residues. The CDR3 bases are TGTGCCTTTGACAGTTCCTACGAGCAGTACTTC. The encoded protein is CAFDSSYEQYF.

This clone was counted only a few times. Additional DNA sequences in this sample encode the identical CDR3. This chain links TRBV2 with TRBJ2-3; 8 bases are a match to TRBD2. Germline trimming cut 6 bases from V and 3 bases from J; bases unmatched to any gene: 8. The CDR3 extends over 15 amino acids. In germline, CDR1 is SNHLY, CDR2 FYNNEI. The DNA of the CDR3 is TGTGCCAGCAGGGGCCGGGGGGGCTCTACAGATACGCAGTATTTT. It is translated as CASRGRGGSTDTQYF.

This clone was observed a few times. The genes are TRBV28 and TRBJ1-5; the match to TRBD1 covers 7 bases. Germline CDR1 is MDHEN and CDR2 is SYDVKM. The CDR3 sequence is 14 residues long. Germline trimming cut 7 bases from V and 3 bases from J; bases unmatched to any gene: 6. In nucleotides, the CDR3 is TGTGCCAGCACCACGGGACAGTACAATCAGCCCCAGCATTTT. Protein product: CASTTGQYNQPQHF.

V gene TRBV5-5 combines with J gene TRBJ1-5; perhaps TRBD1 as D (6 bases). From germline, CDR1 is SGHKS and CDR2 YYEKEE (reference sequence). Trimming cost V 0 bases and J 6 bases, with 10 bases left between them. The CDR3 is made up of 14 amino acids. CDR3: CASSLDRVPQPQHF. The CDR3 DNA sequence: TGTGCCAGCAGCTTGGACAGGGTCCCTCAGCCCCAGCATTTT.

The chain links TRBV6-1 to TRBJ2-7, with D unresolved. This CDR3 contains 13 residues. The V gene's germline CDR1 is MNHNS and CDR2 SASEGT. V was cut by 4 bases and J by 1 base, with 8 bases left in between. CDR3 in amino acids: CASSVGSSYEQYF. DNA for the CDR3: TGTGCCAGCAGTGTTGGCAGTTCCTACGAGCAGTACTTC.

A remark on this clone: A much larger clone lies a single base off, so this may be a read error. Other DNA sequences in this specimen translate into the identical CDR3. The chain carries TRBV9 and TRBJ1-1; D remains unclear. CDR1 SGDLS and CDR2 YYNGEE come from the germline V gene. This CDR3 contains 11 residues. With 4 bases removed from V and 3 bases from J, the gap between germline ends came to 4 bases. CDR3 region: CASSRDTEAFF. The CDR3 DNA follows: TGTGCCAGCAGCCGGGACACTGAAGCTTTCTTT. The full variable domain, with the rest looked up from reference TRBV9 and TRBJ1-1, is DSGVTQTPKHLITATGQRVTLRCSPRSGDLSVYWYQQSLDQGLQFLIQYYNGEERAKGNILERFSAQQFPDLHSELNLSSLELGDSALYFCASSRDTEAFFGQGTRLTVV.

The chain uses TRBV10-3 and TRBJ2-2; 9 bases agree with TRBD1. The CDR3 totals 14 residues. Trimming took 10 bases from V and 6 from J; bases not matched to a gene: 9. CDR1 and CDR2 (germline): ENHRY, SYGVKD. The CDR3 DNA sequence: TGTGCCACTCAAACAGGGGGCAAGGCCGGGGAGCTGTTTTTT. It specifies CATQTGGKAGELFF.

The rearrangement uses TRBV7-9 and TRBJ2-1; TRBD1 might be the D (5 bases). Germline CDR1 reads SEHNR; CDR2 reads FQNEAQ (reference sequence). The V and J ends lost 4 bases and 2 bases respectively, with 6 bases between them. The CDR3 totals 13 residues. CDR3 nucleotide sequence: TGTGCCAGCAGCTCGGACACCTACAATGAGCAGTTCTTC. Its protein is CASSSDTYNEQFF.

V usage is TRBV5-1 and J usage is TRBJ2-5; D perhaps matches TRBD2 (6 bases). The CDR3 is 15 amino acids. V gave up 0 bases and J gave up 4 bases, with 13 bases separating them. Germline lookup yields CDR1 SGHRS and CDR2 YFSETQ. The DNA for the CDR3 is TGCGCCAGCAGCTTGGCTTCTAGCGAGGCAGAGACCCAGTACTTC. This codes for CASSLASSEAETQYF.